This record covers a single TCR beta chain. CDR1 is SGHRS, CDR2 YFSETQ, per germline. The CDR3 spans 13 residues. The germline V and J ends were trimmed by 2 bases and 8 bases, with 13 bases remaining between them. The sample belongs to a study of blood T cell repertoires in COVID-19. Clones were sequenced by immunoSEQ multiplex PCR, and TCRdb holds only the in-frame ones, with some missing. The table records 120,000 or so clones, about 85% of them present only once. V usage is TRBV5-1 and J usage is TRBJ1-2; D unresolved. The receptor comes from a man in his 70s with acute or convalescent COVID-19. The sample consisted of peripheral blood. The CDR3 reads CASSFREVDGYTF. The CDR3 bases are TGCGCCAGCAGCTTCCGGGAGGTAGACGGCTACACCTTC.